This TCR beta chain was documented in a study of T-cell reconstitution after alpha-beta-depleted transplantation in children. There are 14 residues in the CDR3. V lost 2 bases to trimming and J lost 2 bases, with 10 bases between them. Germline V gene data show CDR1 as MNHEY and CDR2 as SVGAGI. This clonotype was counted at least ten times. This sample's TCRbeta library carried unique molecular identifier barcodes. TCRdb reprocessed the PCR reads with MiXCR, giving one entry per CDR3 protein. The sample has some 600,000 distinct CDR3 sequences; approximately 16% are singletons. Material: PBMCs from the stem cell graft donor, obtained from the stem cell graft. The source is a human donor who donated a stem cell graft to a child with acute myeloid leukemia. The V gene is TRBV6-5, the J gene TRBJ2-7; no clear D gene. The CDR3 is CASSYAGSTYEQYF. CDR3 nucleotides: TGTGCCAGCAGTTACGCAGGCAGCACCTACGAGCAGTACTTC.